Below are 8 T cell receptor beta chains sequenced from a single sample in a study of T-cell reconstitution after alpha-beta-depleted transplantation in children. Unique molecular identifiers were built into the TCRbeta library. Using its own MiXCR run on the PCR reads, TCRdb lists one record per CDR3 protein. Found here are roughly 500,000 distinct CDR3 sequences, about 31% of them singletons; the top ten hold less than 2.5%. The sequencing here drew on PBMCs from the stem cell graft donor, taken from the stem cell graft. The receptors were gathered from a human donor who donated a stem cell graft to a child with aplastic anemia.

This chain links TRBV6-5 with TRBJ2-1, with 8 bases aligning to TRBD2. There are 14 residues in the CDR3. V dropped 2 bases and J dropped 6; count of bases not matched to a gene: 3. In germline, CDR1 is MNHEY, CDR2 SVGAGI. The CDR3 protein is CASSYGTRGNEQFF. CDR3 DNA sequence: TGTGCCAGCAGTTACGGGACTAGAGGCAATGAGCAGTTCTTC.

This sequence joins TRBV7-2 and TRBJ1-3; no clear D. In germline, CDR1 is SGHTA, CDR2 FQGNSA. Trimming took 5 bases from V and 0 from J, leaving 8 bases between them. This CDR3 spans 14 amino acids. The CDR3, as DNA: TGTGCCAGCAGCCTATCTCTCTCTGGAAACACCATATATTTT. Its translation: CASSLSLSGNTIYF.

In its sample, this clonotype was seen a few times. The chain links TRBV20-1 to TRBJ2-7; 9 bases fit TRBD2. The length of the CDR3 is 14 residues. Germline-derived CDR1 and CDR2 are DFQATT and SNEGSKA (reference sequence). V trimming: 6 bases; J trimming: 3 bases; junction bases outside the gene matches: 9. CDR3 loop: CSALGREGLYEQYF. CDR3 sequence (DNA): TGCAGTGCCCTGGGGCGGGAGGGCCTCTACGAGCAGTACTTC.

V and J are TRBV15 and TRBJ2-3, with D unresolved. Between the trimmed V and J ends, which lost 3 bases and 6 bases, there was a span of 7 bases. CDR3 size: 12 residues. Germline loops: CDR1 LNHNV, CDR2 YYDKDF (reference sequence). The CDR3 DNA reads as TGTGCCACCAGCAGTGCAGGCGATACGCAGTATTTT. It is translated as CATSSAGDTQYF.

This clonotype was counted a few times. This chain joins TRBV6-1 and TRBJ2-5; D is ambiguous. Germline-derived CDR1 and CDR2 are MNHNS and SASEGT. The CDR3 is 14 residues long. Trimming pared 6 bases from V and 3 bases from J, leaving 14 bases between. The DNA for the CDR3 is TGTGCCAGCAGCCTAAGTGTGGTTGAAGAGACCCAGTACTTC. It encodes CASSLSVVEETQYF.

This clonotype was counted between two and nine times. The chain joins TRBV20-1 to TRBJ2-2; tentative D call: TRBD2 (5 bases). The V gene's germline CDR1 is DFQATT and CDR2 SNEGSKA (reference sequence). The CDR3 consists of 13 residues. V lost 5 bases and J lost 6, with 13 bases in between. CDR3 sequence (DNA): TGCAGTGCTCCCCGACTATCCGCCGGGGAGCTGTTTTTT. Translation gives CSAPRLSAGELFF.

This rearrangement joins TRBV30 to TRBJ1-6; TRBD1 might be the D (6 bases). This CDR3 has 18 amino acids. Germline V gives CDR1 GTSNPN, CDR2 SVGIG (reference sequence). V dropped 4 bases and J dropped 4 bases, with 23 bases sitting between them. In nucleotides, the CDR3 is TGTGCCTGGACGCGGTTTGTCGGCAGGGACACTTATAATTCACCCCTCCACTTT. Translation gives CAWTRFVGRDTYNSPLHF.

The chain carries TRBV7-3 and TRBJ2-1; tentative D call: TRBD2 (5 bases). Germline V CDR1 and CDR2: SGHTA, FQGTGA. This CDR3 spans 14 amino acids. The V and J ends lost 3 bases and 7 bases respectively, with 13 bases between them. In nucleotides, the CDR3 is TGTGCCAGCAGCTTTAGCGCGAAGAGAAATGAGCAGTTCTTC. Translating gives CASSFSAKRNEQFF.